One sample yielded the 17 T cell receptor beta chains listed below, sequenced in a study of blood T cell repertoires in COVID-19. TCRdb's copy holds only in-frame clones and misses some; the assay was immunoSEQ multiplex PCR. The sample contains approximately 280,000 clones, 70% to 90% of which appear only once. Sample: peripheral blood. The source is a woman in her seventies with acute or convalescent COVID-19.

The rearrangement uses TRBV9 and TRBJ1-1, with D maybe TRBD1 (6 bases). With 4 bases removed from V and 4 bases from J, the gap between germline ends came to 17 bases. Germline V gene lookup returns CDR1 SGDLS and CDR2 YYNGEE. The CDR3 length is 15 residues. CDR3 in amino acids: CASSPPAGASTEAFF. Written as DNA, the CDR3 is TGTGCCAGCAGCCCGCCTGCGGGGGCGAGCACTGAAGCTTTCTTT.

The gene calls are TRBV2 and TRBJ1-6; 7 positions match TRBD1. Germline V lookup: CDR1 SNHLY, CDR2 FYNNEI. Trimming took 6 bases from V and 7 from J; bases not matched to a gene: 9. This CDR3 comprises 15 residues. CDR3 sequence (DNA): TGTGCCAGCAGCGGAAGCGCCAGGGGGAATTCACCCCTCCACTTT. It codes for CASSGSARGNSPLHF.

This clone has only a few counts. The rearrangement uses TRBV6-5 and TRBJ1-2; TRBD1 is a possible D gene (6 bases). The germline V gene has CDR1 MNHEY and CDR2 SVGAGI. The CDR3 has 15 residues. V was shortened by 2 bases and J by 8 bases, with 18 bases between the two germline ends. The CDR3 DNA reads as TGTGCCAGCAGTTACGGGGGGGCCCTTAGCTACGGCTACACCTTC. It translates to CASSYGGALSYGYTF.

The chain is built from TRBV29-1 and TRBJ2-1, with D possibly being TRBD1 (5 bases). Trimming removed 5 bases at V and 2 bases at J, with 10 bases between. The CDR3 spans 13 residues. Germline V gene lookup returns CDR1 SQVTM and CDR2 ANQGSEA. The DNA of the CDR3 is TGCAGCGTTCGAAGGGGTCCCTACAATGAGCAGTTCTTC. This translates into CSVRRGPYNEQFF.

The rearrangement links TRBV5-1 to TRBJ2-2; D possibly corresponds to TRBD2 (6 bases). The CDR3 covers 14 residues. The germline V gene encodes CDR1 SGHRS and CDR2 YFSETQ. Trimming cost V 4 bases and J 6 bases, with 13 bases left between them. This chain's CDR3 is CASSAGPSAGELFF. CDR3 DNA sequence: TGCGCCAGCAGCGCGGGTCCTAGCGCCGGGGAGCTGTTTTTT.

The chain couples TRBV6-5 to TRBJ1-5, with D tentatively TRBD1 (5 bases). This CDR3 spans 15 amino acids. Per germline, CDR1 MNHEY and CDR2 SVGAGI. Trimming stripped 6 bases from V and 1 base from J, with 13 bases between. The CDR3 is CASRDRQRSNQPQHF. The CDR3 DNA is TGTGCCAGCAGAGACCGACAGAGAAGCAATCAGCCCCAGCATTTT.

The V call is TRBV6-4, the J call TRBJ1-4, with TRBD1 matching over 8 bases. CDR1 and CDR2 from the germline V gene are MRHNA and SNTAGT. The junction had 14 bases not matched to a gene; V was cut back by 7 bases and J by 7 bases. This CDR3 has 16 amino acids. The CDR3 coding sequence is TGTGCCAGCACCACCGGAGACAGGGGAGGGGCTGAAAAACTGTTTTTT. Its protein product is CASTTGDRGGAEKLFF.

The rearrangement uses TRBV20-1 and TRBJ1-1; D perhaps matches TRBD1 (5 bases). The CDR3 extends over 11 amino acids. The V gene's germline CDR1 is DFQATT and CDR2 SNEGSKA (reference sequence). V lost 5 bases and J lost 10, with 14 bases in between. CDR3 sequence: CSAPLDRAAFF. DNA for the CDR3: TGCAGTGCTCCCTTAGACAGAGCAGCTTTCTTT.

The chain couples TRBV3-1 (or the pseudogene TRBV3-2) to TRBJ2-3; D ambiguous. Germline CDR1 and CDR2: LGHDT and YNNKEL (reference sequence). V shed 2 bases and J shed 0 bases, with 9 bases lying between them. This CDR3 comprises 15 residues. CDR3 DNA sequence: TGTGCCAGCAGCCAACAGGCCGGTAGCACAGATACGCAGTATTTT. Translating it yields CASSQQAGSTDTQYF.

The V gene is TRBV7-6, the J gene TRBJ1-3, with D possibly being TRBD1 (5 bases). This CDR3 contains 15 residues. Per the germline V gene, CDR1 is SGHVS and CDR2 is FNYEAQ. Trimming shortened V by 6 bases and J by 2 bases, and 14 bases separated the two germline ends. CDR3 region: CASRDYGTAGNTIYF. The CDR3 nucleotides are TGTGCCAGCAGGGACTACGGGACGGCTGGAAACACCATATATTTT.

The chain uses TRBV5-4 and TRBJ2-1, with D maybe TRBD1 (5 bases). Germline values: CDR1 SGHNT, CDR2 YYREEE (reference sequence). This CDR3 region has 13 residues. V lost 0 bases, J lost 6 bases, and 7 bases lay in between. The CDR3 here is CASSLGQLNEQFF. The CDR3 nucleotides are TGTGCCAGCAGCTTGGGACAGCTCAATGAGCAGTTCTTC.

This clone has just a few counts. The chain links TRBV7-9 to TRBJ1-6; 7 bases fit TRBD1. After removal of 5 bases from V and 6 bases from J, the junction contained 4 bases not matched to a gene. From germline, CDR1 is SEHNR and CDR2 FQNEAQ (reference sequence). The CDR3 contains 14 residues. The DNA of the CDR3 is TGTGCCAGCAGCACAGGGGTGAGTAATTCACCCCTCCACTTT. Its protein is CASSTGVSNSPLHF.

This CDR3 is CASSPFSGLAVGETQYF. Written as DNA, the CDR3 is TGTGCCAGCAGCCCATTCTCGGGACTAGCGGTCGGAGAGACCCAGTACTTC. The rearrangement uses TRBV3-1 (or the pseudogene TRBV3-2) and TRBJ2-5; TRBD2 agrees at 11 bases. Germline CDR1 reads LGHDT; CDR2 reads YNNKEL (reference sequence). The V gene end was trimmed by 4 bases and the J gene end by 4 bases; junction bases not matched to a gene: 11. CDR3 size: 17 residues.

V usage is TRBV4-1 and J usage is TRBJ2-2; TRBD2 agrees at 11 bases. After removal of 8 bases from V and 2 bases from J, the junction contained 7 bases not matched to a gene. The CDR3 has 16 residues. Germline V gives CDR1 MGHRA, CDR2 YSYEKL. In DNA form, the CDR3 reads TGCGCCAGCGGTAGCGGGGGGGGATTCAACACCGGGGAGCTGTTTTTT. It specifies CASGSGGGFNTGELFF.

V and J are TRBV5-5 and TRBJ1-6, with no clear D. Deletions cut 2 bases from V and 7 bases from J, with 7 bases between. This CDR3 is built from 13 residues. Germline-derived CDR1 and CDR2 are SGHKS and YYEKEE (reference sequence). CDR3 in amino acids: CASSLGGNSPLHF. The CDR3 DNA reads TGTGCCAGCAGCTTAGGAGGGAATTCACCCCTCCACTTT.

This sequence joins TRBV5-1 and TRBJ2-3; D is possibly TRBD1 (5 bases). Germline CDR1 reads SGHRS; CDR2 reads YFSETQ. The CDR3 consists of 14 residues. V shed 4 bases and J shed 3 bases, with 12 bases lying between them. The CDR3 reads CASSLEGATDTQYF. The CDR3 bases are TGCGCCAGCAGCCTCGAAGGGGCAACAGATACGCAGTATTTT.

The chain carries TRBV5-5 and TRBJ1-2, with a possible D match to TRBD1 (5 bases). Trimming took off 0 bases at V and 5 bases at J, with 14 bases between the two ends. Looked up from germline, CDR1 is SGHKS and CDR2 is YYEKEE (reference sequence). The CDR3 loop spans 15 amino acids. The CDR3 DNA reads TGTGCCAGCAGCTTGGGATGGGGGGATCGGTATGGCTACACCTTC. This encodes CASSLGWGDRYGYTF.